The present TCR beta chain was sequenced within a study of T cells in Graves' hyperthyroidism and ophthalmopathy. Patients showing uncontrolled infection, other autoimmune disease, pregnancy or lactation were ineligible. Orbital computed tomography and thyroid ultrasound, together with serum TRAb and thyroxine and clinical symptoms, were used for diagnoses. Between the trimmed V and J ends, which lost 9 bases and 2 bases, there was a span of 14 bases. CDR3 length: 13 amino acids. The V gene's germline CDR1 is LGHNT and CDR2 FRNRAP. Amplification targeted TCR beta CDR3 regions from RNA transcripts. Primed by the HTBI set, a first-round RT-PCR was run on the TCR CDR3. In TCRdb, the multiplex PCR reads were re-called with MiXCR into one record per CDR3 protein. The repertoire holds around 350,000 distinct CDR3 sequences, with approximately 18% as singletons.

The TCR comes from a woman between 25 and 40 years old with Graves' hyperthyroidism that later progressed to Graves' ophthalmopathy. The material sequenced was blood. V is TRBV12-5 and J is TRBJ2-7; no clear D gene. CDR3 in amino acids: CASLAWGTYEQYF. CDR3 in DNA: TGTGCTAGCCTTGCGTGGGGTACCTACGAGCAGTACTTC.